This is a list of T cell receptor beta chains from one sample in a study of shared clonotypes between healthy human individuals. Some clones are missing from TCRdb's copy, which holds only in-frame ones; the method was immunoSEQ multiplex PCR. Of a few million clones listed, approximately 93% are singletons. Sequenced material: naive CD4+ T cells from PBMCs. All receptors come from a man aged 18 to 29 in good health. Some clones in this sample may be carry-over from other donors' samples. The CDR3 runs from the conserved cysteine through the conserved F or W. The D gene is left open where the match is weak. Only part of the rows carry a size: once, few, many, or a class if the clone is expanded.

D | size | J | V | DNA | CDR3
NA | once | TRBJ2-3 | TRBV2 | TGTGCCAGCAGTGAAGGCCCCGCTGGCACAGATACGCAGTATTTT | CASSEGPAGTDTQYF
TRBD1 | NA | TRBJ2-7 | TRBV19 | TGTGCCAGTAGATCCCCCGGGACAGCGTACGAGCAGTACTTC | CASRSPGTAYEQYF
NA | NA | TRBJ2-5 | TRBV13 | TGTGCCAGCAGCCTCTGGAATGAAAGAGAGACCCAGTACTTC | CASSLWNERETQYF
NA | NA | TRBJ2-3 | TRBV5-4 | TGTGCCAGCAGACGAGCCGAGGCCCCGAGCACAGATACGCAGTATTTT | CASRRAEAPSTDTQYF
NA | NA | TRBJ1-5 | TRBV2 | TGTGCCAGCAGTGAGCAGGGGAGGAATCAGCCCCAGCATTTT | CASSEQGRNQPQHF
TRBD1 | once | TRBJ1-2 | TRBV9 | TGTGCCAGCAGCGTGGACAGGGGGAACTATGGCTACACCTTC | CASSVDRGNYGYTF
NA | NA | TRBJ2-1 | TRBV19 | TGTGCCAGTACCAGCCGGGGCCGATACAATGAGCAGTTCTTC | CASTSRGRYNEQFF
NA | NA | TRBJ1-2 | TRBV27 | TGTGCCAGCAGTTTTAGGGCAGCCTATGGCTACACCTTC | CASSFRAAYGYTF
NA | once | TRBJ2-1 | TRBV6-1 | TGTGCCAGCAGTGAATATCCCTGGGGACGGAAAAACAATGAGCAGTTCTTC | CASSEYPWGRKNNEQFF
NA | NA | TRBJ2-7 | TRBV5-1 | TGCGCCAGCAGCTTGATAGGGTTGGTCGACGAGCAGTACTTC | CASSLIGLVDEQYF
NA | NA | TRBJ1-2 | TRBV6-1 | TGTGCCAGCAGTGAAGTCTATGGCTACACCTTC | CASSEVYGYTF
NA | NA | TRBJ1-1 | TRBV6-5 | TGTGCCAGCAGTTACTCCAGACAGTACATGAACACTGAAGCTTTCTTT | CASSYSRQYMNTEAFF
NA | NA | TRBJ2-1 | TRBV7-7 | TGTGCCAGCAGCTTAATACCGGCCCCGGGGGCATACAATGAGCAGTTCTTC | CASSLIPAPGAYNEQFF
NA | NA | TRBJ2-2 | TRBV9 | TGTGCCAGCAGCCATGGACAGGGGACTAGCCACAGCGGCTATCAGAGCACCGGGGAGCTGTTTTTT | CASSHGQGTSHSGYQSTGELFF
TRBD2 | NA | TRBJ2-3 | TRBV10-3 | TGTGCCATCAGGTCAGGACTAGCGCGCACAGATACGCAGTATTTT | CAIRSGLARTDTQYF
TRBD1 | NA | TRBJ2-1 | TRBV6-5 | TGTGCCAGCAGGGACAGGGGGCGTTATGAGCAGTTCTTC | CASRDRGRYEQFF
NA | NA | TRBJ2-7 | TRBV6-4 | TGTGCCAGCAGTGACAGGTTTACTAACGGCGGCGGGAACTACGAGCAGTACTTC | CASSDRFTNGGGNYEQYF
NA | NA | TRBJ2-7 | TRBV28 | TGTGCCAGCAATCCACCCGGGAGCTCCTACGAGCAGTACTTC | CASNPPGSSYEQYF
NA | NA | TRBJ1-1 | TRBV19 | TGTGCCAGTAGTCCGACTCTGAACACTGAAGCTTTCTTT | CASSPTLNTEAFF
TRBD1 | NA | TRBJ1-2 | TRBV5-5 | TGTGCCAGCAGCTTAGGACAGGGGGCCTATGGCTACACCTTC | CASSLGQGAYGYTF
NA | NA | TRBJ2-2 | TRBV5-1 | TGCGCCAGCAGCACGCCAGTCGGCAACACCGGGGAGCTGTTTTTT | CASSTPVGNTGELFF
NA | NA | TRBJ1-4 | TRBV6-5 | TGTGCCACCAGCCGACAGGCCACATATGAAAAACTGTTTTTT | CATSRQATYEKLFF
NA | NA | TRBJ1-1 | TRBV7-3 | TGTGCCAGCAGCTTACTCCCAGGATTGACAGGCGGCGGAGCTTTCTTT | CASSLLPGLTGGGAFF
NA | NA | TRBJ2-2 | TRBV5-1 | TGCGCCAGCAGCTTGGGACAGGGACTCACCGGGGAGCTGTTTTTT | CASSLGQGLTGELFF
NA | NA | TRBJ2-3 | TRBV28 | TGTGCCAGCACTATAGACAGCTACACAGATACGCAGTATTTT | CASTIDSYTDTQYF
NA | NA | TRBJ1-5 | TRBV19 | TGTGCCAGTAGTTTCCGGACTCAACAGCCCCAGCATTTT | CASSFRTQQPQHF
NA | NA | TRBJ2-5 | TRBV6-1 | TGTGCCAGCAGTTTCGGTGGGACCCAGTACTTC | CASSFGGTQYF
NA | NA | TRBJ1-4 | TRBV28 | TGTGCCAGCAGTTTGGCAGGGACAACGGGGGAAAAACTGTTTTTT | CASSLAGTTGEKLFF